The 3 T cell receptor beta chains listed next were all sequenced from one sample in a study of blood T cell repertoires in COVID-19. Sequencing used immunoSEQ multiplex PCR; TCRdb keeps in-frame clones, though not all of them. Among under 200,000 clones, roughly 80% were seen once, and the ten largest hold roughly 11%. Sequences were obtained from peripheral blood. The receptors here all came from a man between 70 and 80 years old with active or convalescent COVID-19.

The rearrangement links TRBV7-9 to TRBJ2-1, with TRBD1 matching over 8 bases. The ends lost 5 bases at V and 4 bases at J; junction bases unmatched: 7. Germline V gene sequence: CDR1 SEHNR, CDR2 FQNEAQ (reference sequence). The CDR3 sequence is 15 residues long. The CDR3 bases are TGTGCCAGCAGCGCCGACAGGGGCTTTTACAATGAGCAGTTCTTC. It yields the protein CASSADRGFYNEQFF.

The chain links TRBV4-3 to TRBJ1-4; 7 nucleotides line up with TRBD1. CDR3 length: 17 residues. Germline CDR1 is LGHNA and CDR2 is YSLEER. The J segment lost 1 base and the V segment lost 0 bases, leaving 5 bases of the junction unmatched. Written as DNA, the CDR3 is TGCGCCAGCAGCCAAGAGGGCAGGGGGGAAACTAATGAAAAACTGTTTTTT. Residues: CASSQEGRGETNEKLFF.

V is TRBV30 and J is TRBJ1-1; a weak D match, TRBD1 (5 bases). V gave up 2 bases and J gave up 5 bases, with 12 bases separating them. Germline values: CDR1 GTSNPN, CDR2 SVGIG (reference sequence). CDR3 size: 13 residues. CDR3 nucleotides: TGTGCCTGGAGTACATCAGGGAATACTGAAGCTTTCTTT. Protein sequence: CAWSTSGNTEAFF. Full variable domain (outside the CDR3, taken from reference TRBV30 and TRBJ1-1): SQTIHQWPATLVQPVGSPLSLECTVEGTSNPNLYWYRQAAGRGLQLLFYSVGIGQISSEVPQNLSASRPQDRQFILSSKKLLLSDSGFYLCAWSTSGNTEAFFGQGTRLTVV.